This TCR beta chain was captured by sequencing in a study of T cells in women clearing cervical HPV infection (dated by TCRdb to between 2017 and 2018). Context from the whole study: Cases were 25 women with histologically confirmed HPV16-related CIN3 or worse, including 2 invasive cancers. Since HLA typing was available for only a few women, HLA type could not be ruled out as a confounder. Blood from cases was collected at the visit at which the lesion was first identified, whereas blood from controls was collected once infection was no longer detected. Cases had a median age of about 35 years and controls had a median age of approximately 38, with no significant differences in baseline characteristics. Quality controls consisted of five blinded duplicates per group, for a total of roughly 60 samples made up of roughly 50 participants and about ten replicates. The roughly 23 controls were women who cleared a single incident HPV16 infection within 12 months without developing precancer or cancer. This exploratory proof-of-principle case-control study, nested within the Guanacaste HPV Natural History Study in Costa Rica, compared TCR repertoires among women with different cervical HPV16 outcomes. For cases, a median interval of approximately 140 days, with an interquartile range of about 90 to 210 days, was observed between lesion detection and blood sampling. Cases and controls were matched on year of sample collection and on age within five years. The parent cohort enrolled 9,500 to 12,000 women aged 18 or older in Guanacaste, Costa Rica, in 1993 to 1994 and followed the women for around seven years.

Every participant had a single incident cervical HPV16 infection, and women with prevalent HPV16 infections were excluded. Cervical HPV DNA was detected by MY09/MY11 PCR and genotyped by dot-blot hybridization. Fifteen mL of heparinized blood were centrifuged, and the buffy coat was split into aliquots, frozen at -30 degrees C, and then kept at -80 degrees C. QIAGEN kits were used to extract genomic DNA from the buffy coat specimens. TCR beta CDR3 regions were amplified by multiplex PCR using the immunoSEQ assay from an average of about 1,200 ng genomic DNA per sample. Primer bias was corrected in the assay by using a complete synthetic TCR repertoire to establish an amplification baseline. The amplicons were sequenced using the Illumina platform. Per the original workflow: Sequences were error-corrected by clustering with frequency ratios and a modified nearest-neighbor algorithm, then analyzed in the immunoSEQ Analyzer with IMGT gene definitions. At each rarefaction depth, TCR richness and evenness were averaged over 20 rarefaction repeats, and samples with fewer sequences than the depth were excluded. Relative abundances of V, D and J genes were compared between groups using Wilcoxon rank sum tests, with FDR correction applied. In the blinded duplicates, the intraclass correlation was roughly 96% for TCR richness and averaged about 80% across around 66 gene segments. TCRdb took this table from immuneACCESS and kept in-frame rearrangements with V and J called. Such tables lack part of the clones; where checked against another copy, unresolved V genes explain under half of the gap, and the rest is unexplained. V, J and clone size derive from that table, while D and trimming were established from the DNA sequence. The sample's own table lists about 39,000 clones. Roughly 5% of the sample is in the top ten clones.

According to the germline V gene, CDR1 reads SNHLY and CDR2 reads FYNNEI. V has 4 bases trimmed and J has 3 bases trimmed; junction bases matching no gene number 2. The cysteine opens and the phenylalanine closes a CDR3 of 15 amino acids. Shown are 36 bases from within the CDR3, in frame from base 1. Note on this clone: Its antigen target is currently unknown. With the read ending 3 residues before the CDR3 end, the germline J gene is used to fill in that end.

What the research found in general, with its limitations: TRBV6-7 relative abundance was lower in cases than in controls (roughly 0.12% versus 0.17%; Bonferroni P = 0.0008). Because of the cross-sectional design, the study could not determine whether the associations came before infection or resulted from infection, and neither effector/memory subsets nor HPV-specific T cells were isolated. T-cell numbers per sample were unknown, so richness differences could reflect varying T-cell content rather than repertoire biology. CIN3+ cases had significantly higher TCR repertoire richness than controls across sequencing depths, but evenness did not differ between the groups. Random forest classifiers that combined richness and V gene abundances separated cases from controls with an estimated AUC of approximately 0.78.

The rearrangement combines TRBV2 with TRBJ2-3; 12 central nucleotides agree with TRBD2. Input material: blood buffy coat. The receptor's source is a woman aged 18 to 75 with a cervical HPV16 infection that either progressed to CIN3+ or cleared (not recorded which). The part of the CDR3 DNA that was read is TGTGCCAGCAGTGGGCTAGCGGGGGGGACAGATACG. This codes for CASSGLAGGTDT. The whole CDR3 region reads CASSGLAGGTDTQYF. Here the CDR3 is joined to the reference TRBV2 and TRBJ2-3 genes, and the full variable domain is: EPEVTQTPSHQVTQMGQEVILRCVPISNHLYFYWYRQILGQKVEFLVSFYNNEISEKSEIFDDQFSVERPDGSNFTLKIRSTKLEDSAMYFCASSGLAGGTDTQYFGPGTRLTVL.